These T cell receptor beta chains were read from a single sample in a study of T cell responses to AZD1222 COVID-19 vaccine. Clones were sequenced by immunoSEQ multiplex PCR, and TCRdb holds only the in-frame ones, with some missing. Of around 200,000 clones listed, 80% to 95% are singletons. The sequencing here drew on peripheral blood, taken on day 0 of AZD1222 vaccination. Receptors originate from an adult in good health. Both conserved end residues are part of each CDR3. The order of the fields is J gene, clone size, V gene, D gene, CDR3 DNA, CDR3 protein. D genes are given only for firm matches. Clone size is not always given. Where it is, it says once, few, many or a class for expanded clones.

TRBJ2-7 | once | TRBV11-2 | TRBD2 | TGTGCCAGCAGCTTGGAGCGGGGGACTCCCTACGAGCAGTACTTC | CASSLERGTPYEQYF
TRBJ2-5 | . | TRBV5-1 | TRBD2 | TGCGCCAGCAGCGTCGTACGGGCTAGCGGGATAGGCGGGGAGACCCAGTACTTC | CASSVVRASGIGGETQYF
TRBJ1-2 | few | TRBV2 | . | TGTGCCAGCAGTACAGACAGCAACTATGGCTACACCTTC | CASSTDSNYGYTF
TRBJ1-2 | once | TRBV6-5 | . | TGTGCCAGCAGATACCTAGGGACGGAGGAATATGGCTACACCTTC | CASRYLGTEEYGYTF
TRBJ1-3 | . | TRBV5-1 | . | TGCGCCAGCAGCTTTCGAGGGGGGCCTGGAAACACCATATATTTT | CASSFRGGPGNTIYF
TRBJ1-2 | . | TRBV19 | . | TGTGCCAGTAGTATAGATCCTGTCTATGGCTACACCTTC | CASSIDPVYGYTF
TRBJ1-1 | . | TRBV4-1 | . | TGCGCCAGCAGCCAAGGCCACGCGAACACTGAAGCTTTCTTT | CASSQGHANTEAFF
TRBJ1-1 | . | TRBV30 | . | TGTGCCTGGATCAGGTTTATGAACACTGAAGCTTTCTTT | CAWIRFMNTEAFF
TRBJ1-2 | once | TRBV5-5 | . | TGTGCCAGCAGCTTGGTTTCCCCCAGAGTCTATGGCTACACCTTC | CASSLVSPRVYGYTF
TRBJ2-7 | . | TRBV27 | TRBD1 | TGTGCCAGCAGTTTATCAAGACAGGGGGCTCACTACGAGCAGTACTTC | CASSLSRQGAHYEQYF
TRBJ1-4 | . | TRBV5-6 | . | TGTGCCAGCAGCTTATTAAAGAATACAGGCAATAATGAAAAACTGTTTTTT | CASSLLKNTGNNEKLFF
TRBJ1-2 | . | TRBV6-5 | . | TGTGCCAGCAGTTCCCGGCTGGCAGTTACGAGAGGCTACACCTTC | CASSSRLAVTRGYTF
TRBJ1-6 | . | TRBV30 | . | TGTGCCTGGAGTGTGGGAGGGCTCGTGAATTCACCCCTCCACTTT | CAWSVGGLVNSPLHF
TRBJ2-7 | . | TRBV27 | . | TGTGCCAGCAGTCCTGGGACGCTGGCTTCGGAGCAGTACTTC | CASSPGTLASEQYF
TRBJ1-2 | . | TRBV5-4 | . | TGTGCCAGCAGCTCCGATTTCGGGGGGCCCAATGGCTACACCTTC | CASSSDFGGPNGYTF
TRBJ1-2 | . | TRBV6-5 | TRBD1 | TGTGCCAGCAGTTACGGGACAGCCTCCTATGGCTACACCTTC | CASSYGTASYGYTF
TRBJ2-3 | . | TRBV18 | . | TGTGCCAGCTCACCCTCGACGACTACTAAAACAGATACGCAGTATTTT | CASSPSTTTKTDTQYF
TRBJ1-1 | . | TRBV10-3 | . | TGTGCCATCAGTGAGTCGTCGGAAGCTTTCTTT | CAISESSEAFF
TRBJ1-1 | . | TRBV9 | . | TGTGCCAGCAGCGTACTCTTCGGGGCCGCTGAAGCTTTCTTT | CASSVLFGAAEAFF
TRBJ2-3 | . | TRBV28 | . | TGTGCCAGCAGTTCCTCCCTGAAGGGTACAGATACGCAGTATTTT | CASSSSLKGTDTQYF
TRBJ1-5 | . | TRBV6-5 | TRBD1 | TGTGCCAGCAGGGGACAGGGGATCAGCAATCAGCCCCAGCATTTT | CASRGQGISNQPQHF
TRBJ2-7 | . | TRBV14 | TRBD1 | TGTGCCAGCAGCCAATCGATAGTTTACCGGGACAGGGACGACGAGCAGTACTTC | CASSQSIVYRDRDDEQYF
TRBJ1-5 | . | TRBV30 | . | TGTGCCTGGAGTTCCGTCAACAGCGATCAGCCCCAGCATTTT | CAWSSVNSDQPQHF
TRBJ1-2 | . | TRBV6-5 | . | TGTGCCAGCAGTTTTCGGGACCCCTATGGTGCGGGTGGCTACACCTTC | CASSFRDPYGAGGYTF
TRBJ1-1 | . | TRBV18 | . | TGTGCCAGCTCGCACGTCGATAGCGGGACTGAAGCTTTCTTT | CASSHVDSGTEAFF
TRBJ2-2 | . | TRBV25-1 | . | TGTGCCAGCAGTGGTTTAGTGATTCCCGGGGAGCTGTTTTTT | CASSGLVIPGELFF
TRBJ1-2 | . | TRBV30 | . | TGTGCCTGGAGTCTACAACCCGGGGGCGTTGGCTACACCTTC | CAWSLQPGGVGYTF
TRBJ1-2 | . | TRBV10-2 | . | TGCGCCAGCAGCCCTGGGAATGGCTACACCTTC | CASSPGNGYTF
TRBJ2-1 | . | TRBV5-4 | . | TGTGCCAGCAGCTTGTCATTAAGCCCCTACAATGAGCAGTTCTTC | CASSLSLSPYNEQFF
TRBJ2-1 | . | TRBV4-2 | TRBD2 | TGTGCCAGCAGCTCCTCCTTAGCGGGGGGTTACTACAATGAGCAGTTCTTC | CASSSSLAGGYYNEQFF
TRBJ1-1 | . | TRBV9 | . | TGTGCCAGCAGCGTAAGCCCGGGCACTGAAGCTTTCTTT | CASSVSPGTEAFF
TRBJ1-6 | once | TRBV7-2 | . | TGTGCCAGCAGCTTAGACCCGGGACGGATTAATTCACCCCTCCACTTT | CASSLDPGRINSPLHF